A few counts support the clone carrying this TCR beta chain. The antigen is not known. The sample belongs to a study of post-analysis software for immune sequencing data. Study results and caveats: Controls' normalized Chao1 diversity significantly exceeded that of multiple sclerosis patients. Compared with controls, patients had more of about 5 TRBV segments, including TRBV5-6, TRBV5-1 and TRBV20-1.

Trimming took 3 bases from V and 2 from J; bases not matched to a gene: 2. The germline V gene has CDR1 SGDLS and CDR2 YYNGEE. The CDR3 consists of 13 residues. cDNA libraries for TCR beta contained unique molecular identifiers. MiXCR, run by TCRdb on the PCR reads, gives a single entry per CDR3 protein. This sample carries 700,000 to 800,000 distinct CDR3 sequences, just under 30% of them seen once, and the ten largest clones take roughly 0.53%. Sequencing was performed on blood. V and J are TRBV9 and TRBJ2-7; 7 bases fit TRBD2. This TCR was recovered from a girl between 5 and 17 years old with multiple sclerosis. The CDR3 DNA reads as TGTGCCAGCAGCGGGACTAGAACCTACGAGCAGTACTTC. This gives the protein CASSGTRTYEQYF.